This TCR beta chain originates from a study of blood T cell repertoires in COVID-19. Overall study context: The cDNA or gDNA used as material had been derived from T cells, B-cell-depleted T cells, or PBMCs.

This CDR3 has 14 amino acids. V was cut by 2 bases and J by 2 bases, with 12 bases left in between. Germline-derived CDR1 and CDR2 are GTSNPN and SVGIG (reference sequence). Original methodology: Estimated nucleated cell counts came from reference gene primer amplification. Repertoires were generated with immunoSEQ multiplex PCR, while TCRdb's copy carries only in-frame clones and drops some. The V and J calls and clone size were taken over from that table, and D and trimming were inferred from the DNA. Counted here are over 120,000 clones, roughly 80% occurring once; the ten biggest clones make up 4.8%.

Input material: peripheral blood. This chain joins TRBV30 and TRBJ1-2, with unresolved D. The TCR originated in a human donor in a cohort sampled during active COVID-19. CDR3 DNA: TGTGCCTGGAGTATCTCGCGGCAGAACTATGGCTACACCTTC. Protein product: CAWSISRQNYGYTF.